These T cell receptor beta chains were read from a single sample in a study of blood T cell repertoires in COVID-19. This table comes from immunoSEQ multiplex PCR, and its TCRdb copy is limited to in-frame clones, with some not included. The data contain under 500,000 clones, 85% to 90% of them singletons. Material: PBMCs or T cells enriched from blood (not recorded which). The receptors derive from a man aged 25-40 years who had recovered from COVID-19. Each CDR3 is given with its conserved first and last residue. Each record gives: J gene, clone size, D gene, V gene, CDR3 DNA, CDR3 protein. The D gene is left open where the match is weak. Some rows have no size entry. The others give once, few or many, or a class for an expanded clone.

>TRBJ1-3|.|.|TRBV5-1
TGCGCCAGCAGCGCGGGACCCTCTGGAAACACCATATATTTT
CASSAGPSGNTIYF
>TRBJ2-3|.|TRBD2|TRBV12-5
TGTGCTAGTGCCCCCCGACTAGCGGGCACAGATACGCAGTATTTT
CASAPRLAGTDTQYF
>TRBJ1-2|few|TRBD1|TRBV7-2
TGTGCCAGCAGCCGGGGACAGGACTATGGCTACACCTTC
CASSRGQDYGYTF
>TRBJ2-4|.|TRBD1|TRBV7-8
TGTGCCAGCAGCTTAGTTGGACAGGGAAAAAACATTCAGTACTTC
CASSLVGQGKNIQYF
>TRBJ1-1|.|.|TRBV10-3
TGTGCCATCATCCAGAACACTGAAGCTTTCTTT
CAIIQNTEAFF
>TRBJ1-1|.|.|TRBV27
TGTGCCAGCAGTTTAGGGCTGGGGGGGACTGAAGCTTTCTTT
CASSLGLGGTEAFF
>TRBJ2-7|.|TRBD2|TRBV6-5
TGTGCCAGCAGTTACGATCTAGCGGGAGCGTACGAGCAGTACTTC
CASSYDLAGAYEQYF
>TRBJ2-7|.|.|TRBV11-1
TGTGCCAGCAGCATAGGGACACCGCTGTTGTACTTC
CASSIGTPLLYF
>TRBJ1-1|once|.|TRBV30
TGTGCCTGGAGTCGTGTGCAGATGAACACTGAAGCTTTCTTT
CAWSRVQMNTEAFF
>TRBJ1-2|.|TRBD1|TRBV27
TGTGCCAGCAGAACTATGGGGACAGGGGATGGCTACACCTTC
CASRTMGTGDGYTF
>TRBJ2-1|.|TRBD2|TRBV2
TGTGCCAGCAGTGAAGCGCTGGGACTAGCGGGGAGCAATGAGCAGTTCTTC
CASSEALGLAGSNEQFF
>TRBJ2-1|.|.|TRBV5-1
TGCGCCAGCAGTTTTGTTACTACAGGGTTGGGTGAGCAGTTCTTC
CASSFVTTGLGEQFF
>TRBJ2-2|.|.|TRBV30
TGTGCCTGGAGTGTACGGGGACACGGCGGGGAGCTGTTTTTT
CAWSVRGHGGELFF
>TRBJ1-1|.|.|TRBV3-1/TRBV3-2
TGTGCCAGCAGCCAAGGAAGAGACACTGAAGCTTTCTTT
CASSQGRDTEAFF
>TRBJ2-1|.|TRBD2|TRBV3-1/TRBV3-2
TGTGCCAGCAGCCAGGCGGGGGACAATGAGCAGTTCTTC
CASSQAGDNEQFF
>TRBJ1-3|few|.|TRBV14
TGTGCCAGCAGCCAAGTCAGGGATTCTGGAAACACCATATATTTT
CASSQVRDSGNTIYF
>TRBJ1-3|.|.|TRBV28
TGTGCCAGTCGGCTCGGGGGGTCAGCCAGGCTCTCTGGAAACACCATATATTTT
CASRLGGSARLSGNTIYF
>TRBJ2-5|.|.|TRBV20-1
TGCAGTGCCCTGAGCTGGGAGACCCAGTACTTC
CSALSWETQYF
>TRBJ1-2|.|.|TRBV29-1
TGCAGCGTCGACGGACGGACAAAGTATGGCTACACCTTC
CSVDGRTKYGYTF
>TRBJ2-2|once|TRBD1|TRBV5-6
TGTGCCAGCAGCTTGGCGCAGGGGGCGTTGGCCGGGGAGCTGTTTTTT
CASSLAQGALAGELFF
>TRBJ2-5|.|.|TRBV23-1
TGCGCCAGCGTGACAGTACAAGAGACCCAGTACTTC
CASVTVQETQYF
>TRBJ2-7|.|TRBD2|TRBV29-1
TGCAGCGTCCCCGGGACTAGCGGCTCCTACGAGCAGTACTTC
CSVPGTSGSYEQYF
>TRBJ2-7|.|.|TRBV28
TGTGCCAGCAGTTACCAGGGGGGTCCCTACGAGCAGTACTTC
CASSYQGGPYEQYF
>TRBJ2-3|.|.|TRBV6-2/TRBV6-3
TGTGCCAGCAGTTATGGGGCCTTGAATACGCAGTATTTT
CASSYGALNTQYF
>TRBJ2-5|.|TRBD2|TRBV6-1
TGTGCCAGCAGGATAGCGGGAGCCGAGACCCAGTACTTC
CASRIAGAETQYF
>TRBJ1-3|.|.|TRBV11-2
TGTGCCAGCAGCATTACGGGGTCCCCCACCATATATTTT
CASSITGSPTIYF
>TRBJ1-2|.|TRBD1|TRBV2
TGTGCCAGCAGTGGAGGGACAGGGGATTTTGGCTACACCTTC
CASSGGTGDFGYTF
>TRBJ2-1|.|TRBD2|TRBV28
TGTGCCAGCGGGGGGGAACCTGAGCAGTTCTTC
CASGGEPEQFF
>TRBJ1-1|.|.|TRBV19
TGTGCCAGTAGTGTATTTACTGAAGCTTTCTTT
CASSVFTEAFF
>TRBJ2-5|.|.|TRBV5-1
TGCGCCAGCAGTGTGGGAGGAGCTGGGGCAGAGACCCAGTACTTC
CASSVGGAGAETQYF
>TRBJ1-5|.|.|TRBV12-3/TRBV12-4
TGTGCCAGCAGTCCAAGCAATCAGCCCCAGCATTTT
CASSPSNQPQHF
>TRBJ2-5|.|.|TRBV18
TGTGCCAGCTCACCAAACTTTGGGCAGGGCGAAGAGACCCAGTACTTC
CASSPNFGQGEETQYF
>TRBJ2-7|.|TRBD2|TRBV3-1/TRBV3-2
TGTGCCAGCAGCAGTCTAGCGGGAGGCTCCTCCGAGCAGTACTTC
CASSSLAGGSSEQYF
>TRBJ2-3|once|TRBD2|TRBV4-1
TGCGCCAGCAGCCCCCTAGCGGGAGGTACAGATACGCAGTATTTT
CASSPLAGGTDTQYF
>TRBJ2-7|.|TRBD2|TRBV4-2
TGTGCCAGCAGCCTGCCCGGGACTAGCGGGTCCTACGAGCAGTACTTC
CASSLPGTSGSYEQYF
>TRBJ2-1|.|.|TRBV5-5
TGTGCCAGCAGCTTGGCCCCGGCCGCGGGGTACAATGAGCAGTTCTTC
CASSLAPAAGYNEQFF
>TRBJ1-1|.|TRBD1|TRBV6-5
TGTGCCAGCAGGAGACAGGGGAACACTGAAGCTTTCTTT
CASRRQGNTEAFF
>TRBJ2-1|.|.|TRBV7-9
TGTGCCAGCAGCTTAGGCCTAGACTACAATGAGCAGTTCTTC
CASSLGLDYNEQFF
>TRBJ1-2|.|TRBD1|TRBV15
TGTGCCACCAGCTTGGACAGGGGATATGGCTACACCTTC
CATSLDRGYGYTF
>TRBJ1-5|.|.|TRBV4-1
TGCGCCAGCAGCCAAGATCCTGGCGCGGGCATGAGCAATCAGCCCCAGCATTTT
CASSQDPGAGMSNQPQHF
>TRBJ2-2|.|.|TRBV24-1
TGTGCCACCAGTGATAGGACTATCGCCGGGGAGCTGTTTTTT
CATSDRTIAGELFF
>TRBJ2-7|once|TRBD2|TRBV5-1
TGCGCCAGCAGCTTGGGCATAGCGACTAGCGTACCTTACGAGCAGTACTTC
CASSLGIATSVPYEQYF
>TRBJ2-2|.|.|TRBV10-3
TGTGCCATCAGTGAGCGGCAGGGGACGACCACCGGGGAGCTGTTTTTT
CAISERQGTTTGELFF
>TRBJ2-5|.|TRBD2|TRBV4-2
TGTGCCAGCAGCCCACTCAAGGTAGCGGGAGAGGAGACCCAGTACTTC
CASSPLKVAGEETQYF
>TRBJ1-5|.|TRBD1|TRBV24-1
TGTGCCATCTCCCCGGGACAGGGCCAGCCCCAGCATTTT
CAISPGQGQPQHF
>TRBJ2-1|.|.|TRBV2
TGTGCCAGCAGTGCCCGAGGGGGCGGGAATTACAATGAGCAGTTCTTC
CASSARGGGNYNEQFF
>TRBJ2-1|.|TRBD2|TRBV7-9
TGTGCCAGCAGCCCACTGGGCGGGGGAGGGAATGAGCAGTTCTTC
CASSPLGGGGNEQFF
>TRBJ1-6|.|.|TRBV11-2
TGTGCCAGCAGCTTCCCGCTAGAGACGGGGGACTCACCCCTCCACTTT
CASSFPLETGDSPLHF
>TRBJ1-1|.|.|TRBV5-1
TGCGCCAGCAGCTTGGCCGAGGGTCACACTGAAGCTTTCTTT
CASSLAEGHTEAFF
>TRBJ2-1|.|TRBD2|TRBV18
TGTGCCAGCTCAGCCGGACTAGCGGACTACAATGAGCAGTTCTTC
CASSAGLADYNEQFF
>TRBJ2-1|.|TRBD2|TRBV28
TGTGCCAGCAGCCTGGGACTATCTGAGCAGTTCTTC
CASSLGLSEQFF
>TRBJ1-4|.|.|TRBV7-9
TGTGCCAGCAGCAACGGTTTCGACACAAGGGGTAATGAAAAACTGTTTTTT
CASSNGFDTRGNEKLFF
>TRBJ1-3|.|.|TRBV5-1
TGCGCCAGCAGCTTGGTGGGCAGCGGAAACACCATATATTTT
CASSLVGSGNTIYF